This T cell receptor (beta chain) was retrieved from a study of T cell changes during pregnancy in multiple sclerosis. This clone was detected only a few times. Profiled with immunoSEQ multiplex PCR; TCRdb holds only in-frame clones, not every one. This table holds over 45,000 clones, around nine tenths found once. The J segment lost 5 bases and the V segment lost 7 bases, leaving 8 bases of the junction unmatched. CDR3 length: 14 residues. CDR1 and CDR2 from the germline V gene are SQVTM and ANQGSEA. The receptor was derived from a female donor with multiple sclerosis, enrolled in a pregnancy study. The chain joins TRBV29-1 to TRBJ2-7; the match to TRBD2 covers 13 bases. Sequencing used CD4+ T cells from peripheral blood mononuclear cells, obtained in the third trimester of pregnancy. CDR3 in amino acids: CSARTSGSFDEQYF. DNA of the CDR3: TGCAGCGCCAGGACTAGCGGGAGCTTTGACGAGCAGTACTTC.